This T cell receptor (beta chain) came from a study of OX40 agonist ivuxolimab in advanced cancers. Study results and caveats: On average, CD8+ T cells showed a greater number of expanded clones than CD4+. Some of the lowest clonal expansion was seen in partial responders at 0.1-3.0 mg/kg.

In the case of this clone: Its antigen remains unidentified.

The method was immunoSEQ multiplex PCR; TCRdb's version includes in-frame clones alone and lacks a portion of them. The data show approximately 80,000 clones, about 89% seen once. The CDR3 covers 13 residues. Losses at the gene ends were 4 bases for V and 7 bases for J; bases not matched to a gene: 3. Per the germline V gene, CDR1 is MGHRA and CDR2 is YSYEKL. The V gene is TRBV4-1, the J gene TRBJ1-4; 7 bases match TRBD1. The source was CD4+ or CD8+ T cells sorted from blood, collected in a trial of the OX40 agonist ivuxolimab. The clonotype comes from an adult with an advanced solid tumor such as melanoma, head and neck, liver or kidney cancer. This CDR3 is CASSPTGAEKLFF. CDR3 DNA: TGCGCCAGCAGCCCAACAGGGGCTGAAAAACTGTTTTTT.